The 8 T cell receptor beta chains given below trace back to one sample, sequenced in a study of T cells in Graves' hyperthyroidism and ophthalmopathy. TCR beta CDR3 region amplification was performed from RNA transcripts. Researchers ran a first-round RT-PCR on the TCR CDR3 using the HTBI primer set. TCRdb fed the multiplex PCR reads into MiXCR, producing one record per CDR3 protein. The sample carries around 350,000 distinct CDR3 sequences, about a fifth recorded once. The sample consisted of blood. The source of these receptors is a woman aged 18-29 years with Graves' hyperthyroidism.

This clonotype has at least ten counts. The genes are TRBV20-1 and TRBJ2-7; 9 nucleotides align to TRBD2. The CDR3 loop spans 15 amino acids. V lost 0 bases and J lost 3; bases outside the gene matches: 6. The V gene's germline CDR1 is DFQATT and CDR2 SNEGSKA (reference sequence). The CDR3 DNA is TGCAGTGCTAGAGAACAAGCGGGGGGACTCTACGAGCAGTACTTC. It encodes CSAREQAGGLYEQYF.

This clonotype showed up just once. The CDR3 DNA reads TGTGCCACCAGTGTAGGACTAGCGGGGGGGCTAGGACAAGAGACCCAGTACTTC. Residues: CATSVGLAGGLGQETQYF. This rearrangement joins TRBV24-1 to TRBJ2-5, with TRBD2 matching 15 bases. Germline lookup yields CDR1 KGHDR and CDR2 SFDVKD. The V segment lost 5 bases and the J segment 2 bases; nucleotides outside the gene matches: 8. This CDR3 comprises 18 residues.

This clonotype came up many times. This chain connects TRBV5-1 to TRBJ2-7; 8 bases match TRBD1. The CDR3 runs to 15 residues. Trimming removed 4 bases from V and 2 bases from J; junction bases left unmatched: 8. Per the germline V gene, CDR1 is SGHRS and CDR2 is YFSETQ. CDR3 sequence reads: CASSEGTGGTYEQYF. CDR3 bases: TGCGCCAGCAGCGAAGGGACAGGAGGCACCTACGAGCAGTACTTC.

This clonotype has at least ten counts. V gene TRBV11-2 combines with J gene TRBJ1-3; tentatively, D is TRBD1 (5 bases). The germline gives CDR1 SGHAT, CDR2 FQNNGV. V was trimmed by 5 bases and J by 3 bases, leaving 11 bases between them. This CDR3 comprises 14 residues. The CDR3 reads CASSVRDGGNTIYF. CDR3 DNA sequence: TGTGCCAGCAGCGTCCGGGACGGTGGAAACACCATATATTTT.

This clonotype was recorded at least ten times. V and J are TRBV7-9 and TRBJ2-6; 8 bases agree with TRBD1. The CDR3 is 16 residues long. With V trimmed by 5 bases and J by 2 bases, 5 bases remained unmatched. The V gene's germline CDR1 is SEHNR and CDR2 FQNEAQ (reference sequence). The CDR3 coding sequence is TGTGCCAGCAGCGCCCGGACAGGGCCTGGGGCCAACGTCCTGACTTTC. It is translated as CASSARTGPGANVLTF.

This chain connects TRBV7-3 to TRBJ2-5; 7 bases are shared with TRBD1. CDR3 length equals 13 residues. Per germline, CDR1 SGHTA and CDR2 FQGTGA. V dropped 5 bases and J dropped 7; count of bases not matched to a gene: 7. The CDR3 here is CASSPQGTGTQYF. The CDR3 coding sequence is TGTGCCAGCAGCCCACAGGGGACCGGGACCCAGTACTTC.

This clonotype was seen repeatedly, ten times or more. This rearrangement joins TRBV12-3 or TRBV12-4 to TRBJ1-5; unclear D gene. The CDR3 sequence is 15 residues long. Trimming removed 4 bases at V and 0 bases at J, with 10 bases between. The CDR3 DNA sequence: TGTGCCAGCAGTTATGGGCGACTTAGCAATCAGCCCCAGCATTTT. It specifies CASSYGRLSNQPQHF.

This clonotype came up many times. The J gene is TRBJ1-2, the V gene TRBV7-8, with D possibly matching TRBD1 (5 bases). V gave up 1 base and J gave up 3 bases, with 12 bases separating them. The CDR3 length is 15 residues. CDR1 is SGHVS, CDR2 FQNEAQ, per germline. CDR3 loop: CASSLEGPGDYGYTF. In DNA form, the CDR3 reads TGTGCCAGCAGCTTAGAGGGACCGGGCGACTATGGCTACACCTTC.